This T cell receptor (beta chain) appears in the sequencing data of a study of shared clonotypes between healthy human individuals. CDR3 length: 15 residues. Per the germline V gene, CDR1 is SEHNR and CDR2 is FQNEAQ (reference sequence). J lost 10 bases, V lost 1 base, and 10 bases had no gene match. Generated by immunoSEQ multiplex PCR, the TCRdb table keeps only in-frame clones and is missing some. The table has about 1 million clones, roughly 70% seen once. The TCR sequence derives from a man between 18 and 29 years old in good health. The specimen was memory CD4+ T cells sorted from blood. Subset here: CD45RA-negative fraction. The chain has TRBV7-9 and TRBJ2-1; 7 bases line up with TRBD2. The CDR3 bases are TGTGCCAGCAGCTTAGTTCCAGCGGGGAGGCTCGAGCAGTTCTTC. This codes for CASSLVPAGRLEQFF.